This T cell receptor (beta chain) derives from a study of CD8 T cells in ankylosing spondylitis (dated by TCRdb to 2015 to 2018). Background for the entire study: The study profiled T cell receptor beta repertoires in healthy donors and ankylosing spondylitis patients to find disease-linked TCR variants. In total, the full study cohort was made up of 110 or so healthy donors and 25 ankylosing spondylitis patients. Peripheral blood was sampled, and synovial fluid was also collected from ankylosing spondylitis patients. Points the paper makes about the study in general: Some TCR beta motif variants had previously been reported in synovial fluid and blood of reactive arthritis patients, which suggested common disease-initiation mechanisms. The disease-linked clones were reported as significantly enriched in matched synovial fluid samples from ankylosing spondylitis patients. In peripheral blood, the disease-linked clones were found at relatively low frequencies and had a CD8+ phenotype. A TCR beta motif made up of several highly homologous amino acid variants appeared to be characteristic of blood from ankylosing spondylitis patients.

This clonotype was seen ten or more times. Its target antigen remains unknown. No much larger clone exists at a distance of one base, and base qualities are not known. V has 5 bases trimmed and J has 4 bases trimmed; junction bases matching no gene number 10. As encoded in the germline V gene, CDR1 is SGHTA while CDR2 is FQGNSA. The CDR3 spans 15 residues, from the cysteine through the phenylalanine. Of the read, only the CDR3 DNA is kept; its 45 bases are in frame from base 1. The instrument given in TCRdb is Illumina HiSeq 2500. Quantitative 5'-RACE with molecular barcodes was the method used to prepare the TCR beta libraries. From the authors' description of their analysis: Disease-linked TCR variants were identified with a new computational method built on a probabilistic model of VDJ rearrangement. TCRdb itself trimmed the public reads at Q25 with fastp, ran MiXCR and retained productive beta chains. Rows matching on CDR3 protein sequence are summarized as one entry with the most common DNA and genes. TCRdb's processing, not the authors' own work, is the source of the V and J calls. In this sample the table shows about 240,000 distinct CDR3 sequences, 8.6% of which occur a single time. The ten largest clones add up to approximately 6.2% of the sample.

The receptor's source is a male donor with ankylosing spondylitis or in good health (not recorded which). Material: blood, either unsorted or a sorted T cell fraction (not recorded which). Recombination joined TRBV7-2 with TRBJ1-1; TRBD1 fits 7 bases in the junction. The DNA sequence is as follows: TGTGCCAGCAGCCTGTACGGGACAGCCGGCACTGAAGCTTTCTTT. This yields the protein CASSLYGTAGTEAFF.